Listed here is a single T cell receptor (beta chain). The record originates from a study of T cell changes during pregnancy in multiple sclerosis. The method was immunoSEQ multiplex PCR; TCRdb's version includes in-frame clones alone and lacks a portion of them. The sample lists 50,000 to 60,000 clones, approximately 90% occurring once. Losses at the gene ends were 0 bases for V and 8 bases for J; bases not matched to a gene: 6. The CDR3 is made up of 14 amino acids. From germline, CDR1 is SGHVS and CDR2 FQNEAQ. The receptor was isolated from a female donor in good health, enrolled as a control in a pregnancy study. The sample was peripheral blood, taken after pregnancy. The chain carries TRBV7-8 and TRBJ1-2, with TRBD1 identical over 7 bases. The CDR3 spells CASSLAARGLGYTF. The CDR3 coding sequence is TGTGCCAGCAGCTTAGCAGCGAGGGGGCTAGGCTACACCTTC.